This T cell receptor beta chain was documented in a study of cytomegalovirus exposure and HLA in healthy donors. This PCR relied on a set of 60 Vbeta primers and 13 Jbeta primers. Clones were read by immunoSEQ multiplex PCR, and TCRdb kept only the in-frame ones, dropping some. The table shows roughly 180,000 clones, with more than 65% occurring only once. V was clipped by 0 bases and J by 2 bases; unmatched bases: 3. This CDR3 is 15 amino acids long. Germline assignment: CDR1 SGHRS and CDR2 YFSETQ. General observations from the study: CMV serostatus alone was available as immune exposure information. Most likely, a cluster of highly shared sequence variants arose as a sequencing artifact.

About this clone: Its antigen remains unknown.

Source material: PBMCs. The chain carries TRBV5-1 and TRBJ1-2; 8 bases match TRBD1. The TCR sequence derives from a female donor in good health and CMV-seronegative. The chain's CDR3 is CASSLEWTGNYGYTF. In DNA form, the CDR3 reads TGCGCCAGCAGCTTGGAATGGACAGGGAACTATGGCTACACCTTC. The full variable domain, in which reference TRBV5-1 and TRBJ1-2 provide the parts outside the CDR3, is KAGVTQTPRYLIKTRGQQVTLSCSPISGHRSVSWYQQTPGQGLQFLFEYFSETQRNKGNFPGRFSGRQFSNSRSEMNVSTLELGDSALYLCASSLEWTGNYGYTFGSGTRLTVV.